A single sample gave rise to the 14 T cell receptor beta chains below, sequenced in a study of blood T cells in healthy people across ages. A second PCR of about 7 to 12 cycles used a sample-barcoded 5' primer and a J-beta primer mix. TCRdb reprocessed the 5' RACE reads with MiXCR, giving one entry per CDR3 protein. The sample yields about 680,000 distinct CDR3 sequences, around half seen once. Sequencing input: blood. These receptors all stem from a woman aged 55-70 years in good health.

The V and J genes are TRBV10-3 and TRBJ2-1; possible D gene TRBD1, 6 bases. Trimming cost V 10 bases and J 1 base, with 14 bases left between them. The CDR3 runs to 14 residues. CDR1 is ENHRY, CDR2 SYGVKD, per germline. As DNA, the CDR3 is TGTGCCACCACCGAACAGGGATCCTACAATGAGCAGTTCTTC. It is translated as CATTEQGSYNEQFF.

This chain uses TRBV20-1 with TRBJ2-5; perhaps TRBD2 as D (6 bases). The CDR3 is 13 residues long. From germline, CDR1 is DFQATT and CDR2 SNEGSKA (reference sequence). The ends were cut back, 5 bases at V and 11 bases at J, with 21 bases in the middle. The CDR3 DNA follows: TGCAGTGCTCCACGGGGCGGGATCCAAGAGCAGTACTTC. Its protein product is CSAPRGGIQEQYF.

This clonotype has a count of ten or more. The chain is built from TRBV29-1 and TRBJ2-7; TRBD1 matches at 9 bases. The CDR3 sequence is 14 residues long. The ends lost 5 bases at V and 7 bases at J; junction bases unmatched: 12. The germline gives CDR1 SQVTM, CDR2 ANQGSEA. The DNA of the CDR3 is TGCAGCGTTCTTCGAGGACAGGGGTTGAGGGAGCAGTACTTC. It is translated as CSVLRGQGLREQYF.

About this clonotype: Likely a read error: the CDR3 ends without its conserved phenylalanine or tryptophan. The rearrangement links TRBV20-1 to TRBJ1-4, with D perhaps TRBD1 (6 bases). CDR3 length: 16 residues. The V and J ends lost 0 bases and 5 bases respectively, with 16 bases between them. Germline V gene sequence: CDR1 DFQATT, CDR2 SNEGSKA (reference sequence). The CDR3 here is CSARDQGWGKNEKLFV. CDR3 coding DNA: TGCAGTGCTAGAGATCAGGGGTGGGGGAAAAATGAAAAACTGTTTGTT.

Many counts were recorded for this clonotype. This chain links TRBV30 with TRBJ2-4; a weak D match, TRBD2 (5 bases). V lost 5 bases, J lost 0 bases, and 8 bases lay in between. The length of the CDR3 is 13 residues. Looked up from germline, CDR1 is GTSNPN and CDR2 is SVGIG (reference sequence). In DNA, the CDR3 is TGTGCCTGGGGGAGACTAGCCAAAAACATTCAGTACTTC. Its translation: CAWGRLAKNIQYF.

Ten or more counts support this clonotype. The CDR3 nucleotides are TGTGCCAGCAGCTTGAGGGGAGGGCGATACAATGAGCAGTTCTTC. Residues: CASSLRGGRYNEQFF. The chain couples TRBV7-9 to TRBJ2-1; the match to TRBD2 covers 7 bases. With V trimmed by 3 bases and J by 4 bases, 6 bases remained unmatched. The CDR3 length is 15 residues. CDR1 SEHNR and CDR2 FQNEAQ come from the germline V gene (reference sequence). Full variable domain (remainder filled in from reference TRBV7-9 and TRBJ2-1): DTGVSQNPRHKITKRGQNVTFRCDPISEHNRLYWYRQTLGQGPEFLTYFQNEAQLEKSRLLSDRFSAERPKGSFSTLEIQRTEQGDSAMYLCASSLRGGRYNEQFFGPGTRLTVL.

V gene TRBV24-1 combines with J gene TRBJ2-1; the D gene is possibly TRBD2 (6 bases). The V end lost 1 base, the J end lost 9 bases, and 18 bases lay between the germline ends. Germline CDR1 reads KGHDR; CDR2 reads SFDVKD. This CDR3 contains 16 residues. The CDR3 nucleotides read TGTGCCACCAGTGATTTAGGAGGGAGTTTATTGACTGAGCAGTTCTTC. This translates into CATSDLGGSLLTEQFF.

The genes are TRBV7-2 and TRBJ1-1, with D possibly being TRBD1 (5 bases). Germline CDR1 and CDR2: SGHTA and FQGNSA. Trimming took off 1 base at V and 0 bases at J, with 15 bases between the two ends. The CDR3 has 17 residues. This chain's CDR3 is CASSLVRGDLMNTEAFF. The CDR3 DNA sequence: TGTGCCAGCAGCTTAGTAAGAGGGGACCTCATGAACACTGAAGCTTTCTTT.

This clonotype showed up just a few times. This chain connects TRBV12-3 or TRBV12-4 to TRBJ1-2; D unclear. Trimming took 6 bases from V and 3 from J, leaving 11 bases between them. CDR3 size: 13 residues. CDR3 bases: TGTGCCAGCAGAGCCGGGAGCCACTATGGCTACACCTTC. Encoded protein: CASRAGSHYGYTF.

This clonotype has just one count. The CDR3 sequence is CSVEGQGRNTEAFF. CDR3 nucleotide sequence: TGCAGCGTTGAAGGGCAGGGGCGGAACACTGAAGCTTTCTTT. V usage is TRBV29-1 and J usage is TRBJ1-1; weak D call: TRBD1 (6 bases). This CDR3 is built from 14 residues. Trimming cost V 1 base and J 1 base, with 10 bases left between them. Per the germline V gene, CDR1 is SQVTM and CDR2 is ANQGSEA.

This clonotype came up a few times. This chain links TRBV10-3 with TRBJ2-3; 13 positions agree with TRBD2. CDR3 length: 16 amino acids. V was clipped by 11 bases and J by 2 bases; unmatched bases: 10. Germline V gene data show CDR1 as ENHRY and CDR2 as SYGVKD. The CDR3 DNA follows: TGTGCCTCCCGACTAGCGGGAGGACTCTCCACAGATACGCAGTATTTT. Encoded protein: CASRLAGGLSTDTQYF.

The rearrangement joins TRBV4-3 to TRBJ2-3, with D tentatively TRBD1 or TRBD2 (5 bases each). Germline V gene data show CDR1 as LGHNA and CDR2 as YSLEER. Trimming stripped 2 bases from V and 0 bases from J, with 12 bases between. The CDR3 is 16 amino acids. In DNA form, the CDR3 reads TGCGCCAGCAGCCAACGTCTAGCAGGGAGCACAGATACGCAGTATTTT. Its protein is CASSQRLAGSTDTQYF.

J is TRBJ1-4 and V is TRBV27; possible D gene TRBD1, 5 bases. In germline, CDR1 is MNHEY, CDR2 SMNVEV (reference sequence). The CDR3 contains 14 residues. Trimming left V 1 base short and J 8 bases short, with 11 bases between. The CDR3 DNA sequence: TGTGCCAGCAGTTTATATGTAGGGGAAGAAAAACTGTTTTTT. Translating it yields CASSLYVGEEKLFF.

This clonotype occurred a few times. J is TRBJ2-7 and V is TRBV5-1, with 10 positions matching TRBD1. The CDR3 extends over 15 amino acids. The J segment lost 6 bases and the V segment lost 3 bases, leaving 9 bases of the junction unmatched. Germline CDR1 is SGHRS and CDR2 is YFSETQ. The DNA of the CDR3 is TGCGCCAGCAGCTGGACGGGACAGGGGTTTGGCGAGCAGTACTTC. Its protein is CASSWTGQGFGEQYF.